Presented here are 5 T cell receptor beta chains from one specimen sequenced in a study of cytomegalovirus exposure and HLA in healthy donors. It was with 60 Vbeta and 13 Jbeta primers that the PCR ran. The table came from immunoSEQ multiplex PCR; TCRdb's copy has only in-frame clones and leaves some out. The sample shows just under 250,000 clones, 82% of them seen only once. What was sequenced was PBMCs. The receptors were gathered from a woman in her forties in good health and CMV-seropositive.

This chain connects TRBV30 to TRBJ2-7; 7 bases align to TRBD1. The germline CDR1 and CDR2 sequences are GTSNPN and SVGIG (reference sequence). The CDR3 length is 13 residues. This CDR3 reads CAFGEGGPYEQYF. The CDR3, as DNA: TGTGCTTTTGGGGAAGGGGGCCCCTACGAGCAGTACTTC.

The chain has TRBV5-8 and TRBJ1-3; D gene ambiguous. The CDR3 length is 15 residues. Trimming took off 1 base at V and 3 bases at J, with 11 bases between the two ends. Germline V gives CDR1 SGHTS, CDR2 YDEGEE. CDR3 sequence: CASSLLGAGGNTIYF. CDR3 bases: TGTGCCAGCAGCTTGCTGGGAGCCGGTGGAAACACCATATATTTT. The full variable domain, in which reference TRBV5-8 and TRBJ1-3 provide the parts outside the CDR3, is EAGVTQSPTHLIKTRGQQATLRCSPISGHTSVYWYQQALGLGLQFLLWYDEGEERNRGNFPPRFSGRQFPNYSSELNVNALELEDSALYLCASSLLGAGGNTIYFGEGSWLTVV.

The chain combines TRBV14 with TRBJ1-2; 7 bases are shared with TRBD1. The CDR3 has 14 amino acids. Trimming took 3 bases from V and 5 from J; bases not matched to a gene: 6. Germline-derived CDR1 and CDR2 are SGHDN and FVKESK. The CDR3 bases are TGTGCCAGCAGCCAGTTCAGGGGGGCGTATGGCTACACCTTC. As protein: CASSQFRGAYGYTF.

To note about this clone: One junction end does not reproduce the germline sequence, and a read error may be involved. The chain employs TRBV7-7 and TRBJ2-5, with 8 positions matching TRBD1. CDR3 length: 15 amino acids. Germline loops: CDR1 SSHAT, CDR2 FNYEAQ (reference sequence). Here the CDR3 reads CASSSTGVIQETQYF. In nucleotides, the CDR3 is TGTGCTAGCAGCTCGACAGGGGTGATTCAAGAGACCCAGTACTTC.

This sequence joins TRBV7-2 and TRBJ1-1, with D hard to call. This CDR3 has 14 residues. Deletions cut 0 bases from V and 4 bases from J, with 9 bases between. Germline V gives CDR1 SGHTA, CDR2 FQGNSA. The CDR3 here is CASSLAGVGTEAFF. CDR3 bases: TGTGCCAGCAGCTTAGCCGGGGTGGGCACTGAAGCTTTCTTT.